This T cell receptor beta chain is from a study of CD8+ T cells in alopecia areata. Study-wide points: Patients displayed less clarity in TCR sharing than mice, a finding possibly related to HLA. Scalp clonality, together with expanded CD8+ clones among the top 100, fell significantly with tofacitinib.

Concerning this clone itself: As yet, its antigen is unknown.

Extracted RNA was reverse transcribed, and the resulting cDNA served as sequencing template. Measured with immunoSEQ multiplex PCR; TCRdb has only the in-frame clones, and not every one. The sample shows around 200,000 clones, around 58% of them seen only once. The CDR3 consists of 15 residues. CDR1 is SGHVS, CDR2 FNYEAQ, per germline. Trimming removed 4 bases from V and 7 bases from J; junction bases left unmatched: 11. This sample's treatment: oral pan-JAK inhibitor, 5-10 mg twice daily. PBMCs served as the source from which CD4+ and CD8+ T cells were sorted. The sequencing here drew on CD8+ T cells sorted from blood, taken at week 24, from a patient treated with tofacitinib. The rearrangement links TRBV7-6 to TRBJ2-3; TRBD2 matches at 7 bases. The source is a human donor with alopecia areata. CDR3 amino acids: CASSWLLARPNTQYF. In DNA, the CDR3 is TGTGCCAGCAGCTGGTTACTAGCGAGACCAAATACGCAGTATTTT. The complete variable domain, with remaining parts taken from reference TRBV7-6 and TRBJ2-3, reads GAGVSQSPRYKVTKRGQDVALRCDPISGHVSLYWYRQALGQGPEFLTYFNYEAQQDKSGLPNDRFSAERPEGSISTLTIQRTEQRDSAMYRCASSWLLARPNTQYFGPGTRLTVL.